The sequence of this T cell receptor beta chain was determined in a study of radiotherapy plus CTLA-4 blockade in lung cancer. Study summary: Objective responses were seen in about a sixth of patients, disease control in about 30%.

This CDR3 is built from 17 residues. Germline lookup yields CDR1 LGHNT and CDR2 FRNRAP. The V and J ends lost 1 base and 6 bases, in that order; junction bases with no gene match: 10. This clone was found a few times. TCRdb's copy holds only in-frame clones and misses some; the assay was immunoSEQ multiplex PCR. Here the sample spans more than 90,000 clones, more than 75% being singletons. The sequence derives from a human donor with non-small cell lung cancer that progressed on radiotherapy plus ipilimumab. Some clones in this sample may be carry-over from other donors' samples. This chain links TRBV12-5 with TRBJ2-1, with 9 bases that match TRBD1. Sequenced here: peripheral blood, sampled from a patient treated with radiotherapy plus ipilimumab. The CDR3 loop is CASGLEPGTGYFNEQFF. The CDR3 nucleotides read TGTGCTAGTGGTTTGGAACCCGGGACAGGGTACTTCAATGAGCAGTTCTTC.